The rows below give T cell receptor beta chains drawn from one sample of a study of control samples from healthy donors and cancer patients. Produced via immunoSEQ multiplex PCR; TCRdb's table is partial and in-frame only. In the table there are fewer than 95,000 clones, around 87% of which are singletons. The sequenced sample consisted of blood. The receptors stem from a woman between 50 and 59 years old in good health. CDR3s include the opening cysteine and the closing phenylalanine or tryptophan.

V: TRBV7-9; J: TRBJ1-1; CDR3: CASSLDINRDMNTEAFF
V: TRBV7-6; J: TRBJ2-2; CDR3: CASSLRATGELFF
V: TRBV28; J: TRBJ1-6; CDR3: CASSSPRQGDNSPLHF
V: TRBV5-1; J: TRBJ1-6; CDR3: CASTRRGGDNSPLHF
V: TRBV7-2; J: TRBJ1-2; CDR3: CASNPGSNYGYTF
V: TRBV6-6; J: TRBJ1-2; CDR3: CASRPGGNAETF
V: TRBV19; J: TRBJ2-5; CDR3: CASSTQGTAQETQYF
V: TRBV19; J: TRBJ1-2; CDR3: CASSIYRDGYTF
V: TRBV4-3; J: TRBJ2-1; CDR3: CASTKAVSSYNEQFF
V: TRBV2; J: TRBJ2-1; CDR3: CASSEGQTFLNEQFF
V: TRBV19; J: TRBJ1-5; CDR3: CASSVGGAGFSSNQPQHF
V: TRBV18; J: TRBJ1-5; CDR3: CASSPRGGDQPQHF
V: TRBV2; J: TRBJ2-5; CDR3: CASSASLAGGRETQYF
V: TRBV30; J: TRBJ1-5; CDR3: CAWSVSNQPQHF